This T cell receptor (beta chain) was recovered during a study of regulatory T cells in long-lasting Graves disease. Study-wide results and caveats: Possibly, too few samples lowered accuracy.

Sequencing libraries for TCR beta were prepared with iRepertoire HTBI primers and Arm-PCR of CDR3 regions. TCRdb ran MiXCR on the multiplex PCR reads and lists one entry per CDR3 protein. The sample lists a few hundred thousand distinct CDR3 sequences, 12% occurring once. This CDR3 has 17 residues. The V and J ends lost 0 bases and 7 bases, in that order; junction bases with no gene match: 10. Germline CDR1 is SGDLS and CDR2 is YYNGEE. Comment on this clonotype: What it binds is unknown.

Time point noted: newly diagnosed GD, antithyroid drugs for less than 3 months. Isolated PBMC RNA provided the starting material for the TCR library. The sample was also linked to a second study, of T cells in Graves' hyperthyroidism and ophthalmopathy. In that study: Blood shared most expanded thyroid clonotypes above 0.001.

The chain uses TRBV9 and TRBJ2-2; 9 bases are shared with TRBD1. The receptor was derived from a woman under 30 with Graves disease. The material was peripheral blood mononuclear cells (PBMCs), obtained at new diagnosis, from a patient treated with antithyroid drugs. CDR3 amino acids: CASSVGDRARVDGELFF. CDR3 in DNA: TGTGCCAGCAGCGTAGGGGACAGGGCCCGGGTTGACGGGGAGCTGTTTTTT. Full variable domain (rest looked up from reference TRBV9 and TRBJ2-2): DSGVTQTPKHLITATGQRVTLRCSPRSGDLSVYWYQQSLDQGLQFLIQYYNGEERAKGNILERFSAQQFPDLHSELNLSSLELGDSALYFCASSVGDRARVDGELFFGEGSRLTVL.